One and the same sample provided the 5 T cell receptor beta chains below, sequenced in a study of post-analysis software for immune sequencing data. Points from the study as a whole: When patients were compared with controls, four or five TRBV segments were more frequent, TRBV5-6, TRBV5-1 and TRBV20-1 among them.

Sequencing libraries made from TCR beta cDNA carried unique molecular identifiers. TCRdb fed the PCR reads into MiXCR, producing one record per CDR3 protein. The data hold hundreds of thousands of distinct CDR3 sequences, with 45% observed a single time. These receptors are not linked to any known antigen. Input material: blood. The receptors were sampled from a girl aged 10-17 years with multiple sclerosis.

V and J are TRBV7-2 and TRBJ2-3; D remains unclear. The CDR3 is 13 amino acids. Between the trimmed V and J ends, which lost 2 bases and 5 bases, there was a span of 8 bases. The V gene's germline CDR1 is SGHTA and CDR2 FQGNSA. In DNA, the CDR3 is TGTGCCAGCAGCTTAAGCTCAGAAGATACGCAGTATTTT. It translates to CASSLSSEDTQYF.

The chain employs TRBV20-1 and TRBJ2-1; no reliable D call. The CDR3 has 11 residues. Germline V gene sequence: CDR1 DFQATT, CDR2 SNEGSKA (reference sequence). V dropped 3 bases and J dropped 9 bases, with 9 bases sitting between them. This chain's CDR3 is CSASSRTEQFF. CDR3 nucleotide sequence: TGCAGTGCTAGTAGTAGGACTGAGCAGTTCTTC.

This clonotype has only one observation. CDR3 region: CASSLGSGLKDTQYF. The CDR3 nucleotides read TGTGCCAGCAGCTTAGGCAGCGGCCTCAAGGATACGCAGTATTTT. The chain is built from TRBV7-9 and TRBJ2-3, with a tentative D call TRBD2 (5 bases). The V gene lost 1 base and the J gene lost 6 bases, with 14 bases spanning the gap. Germline V lookup: CDR1 SEHNR, CDR2 FQNEAQ (reference sequence). The length of the CDR3 is 15 residues.

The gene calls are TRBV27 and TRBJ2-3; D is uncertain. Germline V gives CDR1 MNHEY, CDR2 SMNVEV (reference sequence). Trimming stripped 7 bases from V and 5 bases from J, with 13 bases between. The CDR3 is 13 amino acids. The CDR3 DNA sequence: TGTGCCAGCAAGTGGGTGTGGGGAGATACGCAGTATTTT. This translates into CASKWVWGDTQYF.

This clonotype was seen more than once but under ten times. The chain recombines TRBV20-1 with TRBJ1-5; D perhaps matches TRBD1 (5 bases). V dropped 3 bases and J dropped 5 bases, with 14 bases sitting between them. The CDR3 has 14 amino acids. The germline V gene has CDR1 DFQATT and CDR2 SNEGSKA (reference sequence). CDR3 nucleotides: TGCAGTGCTAGTGACAGCCCAAGGGATCAGCCCCAGCATTTT. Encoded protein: CSASDSPRDQPQHF.